Listed below are T cell receptor beta chains from one sample, sequenced in a study of cytomegalovirus exposure and HLA in healthy donors. The data were produced by immunoSEQ multiplex PCR, yet TCRdb's version contains in-frame clones alone and is incomplete. The sample consists of approximately 140,000 clones, around two thirds of them appearing once. The sequenced material came from PBMCs. These receptors were collected from a woman in her late teens or twenties in good health and CMV-seronegative. The CDR3 runs from the conserved cysteine through the conserved F or W. D genes are given only for firm matches. Some rows mark clone size as missing; the rest say once, few, many or name a class of expanded clone.

TRBJ2-7 | TRBV5-8 | once | - | CASSYDRNYEQYF | TGTGCCAGCAGCTATGACAGGAACTACGAGCAGTACTTC
TRBJ2-1 | TRBV11-3 | - | TRBD1 | CASSLEGQGWFF | TGTGCCAGCAGCTTAGAGGGACAGGGGTGGTTCTTC
TRBJ1-6 | TRBV6-6 | - | - | CASSSRGLLSPLHF | TGTGCCAGCAGTTCCAGGGGCCTCCTTTCACCCCTCCACTTT
TRBJ2-3 | TRBV7-2 | - | - | CASSLALSPTDTQYF | TGTGCCAGCAGCTTAGCGCTAAGCCCCACAGATACGCAGTATTTT
TRBJ1-1 | TRBV7-9 | - | - | CASSLMVEVPEAFF | TGTGCCAGCAGCTTAATGGTGGAGGTTCCTGAAGCTTTCTTT
TRBJ1-4 | TRBV4-1 | few | - | CASSQQGGSEKLFF | TGCGCCAGCAGCCAACAGGGAGGAAGTGAAAAACTGTTTTTT
TRBJ2-3 | TRBV5-4 | - | TRBD2 | CASSPPGLAADTQYF | TGTGCCAGCAGCCCTCCGGGACTAGCGGCAGATACGCAGTATTTT
TRBJ1-1 | TRBV27 | - | - | CASRGLTEAFF | TGTGCCAGCAGGGGGCTTACTGAAGCTTTCTTT
TRBJ1-2 | TRBV6-5 | - | - | CASSRSGLNYGYTF | TGTGCCAGCAGCCGGAGCGGACTCAACTATGGCTACACCTTC
TRBJ1-1 | TRBV6-1 | - | - | CASTVVRNTEAFF | TGTGCCAGCACGGTAGTTAGGAACACTGAAGCTTTCTTT
TRBJ1-1 | TRBV11-3 | - | TRBD1 | CASSLLRGRVNTEAFF | TGTGCCAGCAGCTTATTAAGGGGGCGCGTGAACACTGAAGCTTTCTTT
TRBJ2-2 | TRBV5-4 | - | - | CASSLDRLNTGELFF | TGTGCCAGCAGCTTGGACAGATTAAACACCGGGGAGCTGTTTTTT
TRBJ2-5 | TRBV4-1 | once | TRBD1 | CASSRGTGRETQYF | TGCGCCAGCAGTCGCGGGACAGGGAGAGAGACCCAGTACTTC
TRBJ2-7 | TRBV7-2 | once | - | CASSLAHGSYEQYF | TGTGCCAGCAGCTTAGCGCACGGCTCCTACGAGCAGTACTTC
TRBJ1-2 | TRBV4-3 | - | - | CASSPQGLGGYTF | TGCGCCAGCAGCCCCCAGGGCCTGGGGGGCTACACCTTC
TRBJ2-2 | TRBV19 | - | TRBD2 | CASKRLAGENTGELFF | TGTGCCAGTAAAAGGTTGGCGGGAGAGAACACCGGGGAGCTGTTTTTT
TRBJ2-5 | TRBV18 | - | TRBD2 | CASSPWLAVGETQYF | TGTGCCAGCTCACCCTGGCTAGCGGTGGGGGAGACCCAGTACTTC
TRBJ2-3 | TRBV9 | - | - | CASSVKGGGTDTQYF | TGTGCCAGCAGCGTTAAAGGGGGGGGCACAGATACGCAGTATTTT
TRBJ1-4 | TRBV6-1 | few | TRBD1 | CASGSRDSINEKLFF | TGTGCCAGCGGCTCCCGGGACAGCATTAATGAAAAACTGTTTTTT
TRBJ2-7 | TRBV4-2 | - | TRBD1 | CASSQDLDRGYEQYF | TGTGCCAGCAGCCAAGACCTCGACAGGGGATACGAGCAGTACTTC
TRBJ2-2 | TRBV5-1 | - | - | CASSLTAGNTGELFF | TGCGCCAGCAGCTTGACGGCAGGGAACACCGGGGAGCTGTTTTTT
TRBJ1-2 | TRBV25-1 | - | TRBD1 | CASSPRQGKNGYTF | TGTGCCAGCAGCCCACGACAGGGTAAAAACGGCTACACCTTC
TRBJ1-1 | TRBV29-1 | - | - | CSVQGSNMNTEAFF | TGCAGCGTTCAGGGTAGCAATATGAACACTGAAGCTTTCTTT
TRBJ2-7 | TRBV13 | - | TRBD2 | CASSTTSGGAVGQYF | TGTGCCAGCAGCACGACTAGCGGGGGTGCTGTGGGGCAGTACTTC
TRBJ1-2 | TRBV7-9 | - | TRBD1 | CASSTGTGDYYGYTF | TGTGCCAGCAGCACCGGGACAGGCGACTACTATGGCTACACCTTC
TRBJ1-1 | TRBV12-5 | - | - | CASGFRTRTATEAFF | TGTGCTAGTGGTTTTCGGACTCGCACGGCCACTGAAGCTTTCTTT
TRBJ1-1 | TRBV6-5 | - | - | CASTRRGAGTEAFF | TGTGCCAGCACCCGCCGGGGGGCAGGAACTGAAGCTTTCTTT
TRBJ2-4 | TRBV11-2 | - | TRBD2 | CASRLSPGLAGIRYF | TGTGCCAGCAGGCTTAGCCCGGGACTAGCGGGAATTCGGTACTTC
TRBJ2-2 | TRBV7-2 | once | TRBD2 | CASSGTSANTGELFF | TGTGCCAGCAGCGGGACTAGTGCGAACACCGGGGAGCTGTTTTTT
TRBJ2-2 | TRBV11-3 | - | - | CASSLGQTNTGELFF | TGTGCCAGCAGCTTAGGACAAACGAACACCGGGGAGCTGTTTTTT
TRBJ2-4 | TRBV6-1 | - | - | CASSEMNPKNSQYF | TGTGCCAGCAGTGAGATGAATCCCAAAAACAGTCAGTACTTC
TRBJ2-1 | TRBV7-2 | - | - | CASSLQGSREQFF | TGTGCCAGCAGCTTACAGGGAAGCCGGGAGCAGTTCTTC
TRBJ1-1 | TRBV7-9 | few | - | CASSLDYRVGTEAFF | TGTGCCAGCAGCTTAGATTACAGGGTCGGGACTGAAGCTTTCTTT
TRBJ2-1 | TRBV5-1 | - | TRBD1 | CASSLGTGLDEQFF | TGCGCCAGCAGCTTGGGGACAGGTCTGGATGAGCAGTTCTTC
TRBJ1-3 | TRBV7-2 | once | - | CASRRASIPGNTIYF | TGTGCCAGCAGGCGAGCTTCCATCCCTGGAAACACCATATATTTT
TRBJ1-3 | TRBV5-6 | few | - | CASSLQRGNTIYF | TGTGCCAGCAGCCTCCAACGGGGAAACACCATATATTTT
TRBJ2-7 | TRBV7-3 | - | - | CASSPRETDQQYF | TGTGCCAGCAGCCCCCGGGAGACAGACCAGCAGTACTTC
TRBJ2-3 | TRBV28 | - | TRBD2 | CASRLTGGPYTQYF | TGTGCCAGCAGGTTAACGGGGGGGCCTTATACGCAGTATTTT
TRBJ2-3 | TRBV19 | - | - | CASSIDLGTATWGDTQYF | TGTGCCAGTAGTATAGATCTTGGGACTGCGACATGGGGAGATACGCAGTATTTT
TRBJ2-1 | TRBV6-5 | - | TRBD1 | CASSYSRHPGGNEQFF | TGTGCCAGCAGTTACTCCCGGCACCCAGGGGGCAATGAGCAGTTCTTC
TRBJ2-5 | TRBV5-1 | few | - | CASARSGGAVQETQYF | TGCGCCAGCGCTAGAAGTGGAGGTGCAGTCCAAGAGACCCAGTACTTC
TRBJ1-2 | TRBV4-1 | - | TRBD1 | CASTLPTGGPNYGYTF | TGCGCCAGCACCCTCCCGACAGGGGGGCCGAACTATGGCTACACCTTC
TRBJ2-1 | TRBV10-3 | few | TRBD2 | CAISEEPSGEAFF | TGTGCCATCAGTGAGGAGCCTAGCGGGGAGGCGTTCTTC
TRBJ2-1 | TRBV5-6 | - | TRBD1 | CASSLEQGFNEQFF | TGTGCCAGCAGCTTGGAACAGGGGTTCAATGAGCAGTTCTTC
TRBJ1-6 | TRBV6-1 | - | - | CASSSRQRSPLHF | TGTGCCAGCAGCAGCAGGCAGCGGTCACCCCTCCACTTT
TRBJ2-1 | TRBV6-1 | - | TRBD1 | CASSDDRVPFF | TGTGCCAGCAGTGACGACAGGGTTCCGTTCTTC